The 20 T cell receptor beta chains given below trace back to one sample, sequenced in a study of T cells in Graves' hyperthyroidism and ophthalmopathy. It was RNA transcripts that yielded the amplified TCR beta CDR3 regions. Researchers ran a first-round RT-PCR on the TCR CDR3 using the HTBI primer set. TCRdb reprocessed the multiplex PCR reads via MiXCR and lists one record per CDR3 protein. The table includes over 700,000 distinct CDR3 sequences, approximately 36% detected once. Specimen: blood. All receptors derive from a woman aged 40 to 50 with Graves' hyperthyroidism.

CDR3 sequence reads: CASSESVGGGRGTDTQYF. The CDR3 DNA is TGCGCCAGCAGTGAGTCGGTGGGGGGGGGCCGCGGCACAGATACGCAGTATTTT. The V and J genes are TRBV10-1 and TRBJ2-3; the D gene is possibly TRBD2 (7 bases). The germline V gene encodes CDR1 WNHNN and CDR2 SYGVQD (reference sequence). The ends were cut back, 0 bases at V and 1 base at J, with 17 bases in the middle. The CDR3 runs 18 residues.

A single count supports this clonotype. One end of the junction fails to match germline, which may point to a read error. The V call is TRBV7-3, the J call TRBJ1-1; TRBD1 matches at 9 bases. Germline CDR1 and CDR2: SGHTA and FQGTGA. The CDR3 sequence is 11 residues long. CDR3 bases: TGTGCCAGCAGCTTAACCGGGACAGGGCCGTTT. Protein product: CASSLTGTGPF.

This clonotype has at least ten counts. The rearrangement joins TRBV10-1 to TRBJ1-6, with TRBD1 matching over 7 bases. CDR1 WNHNN and CDR2 SYGVQD come from the germline V gene (reference sequence). Unmatched junction bases numbered 5, after V lost 8 bases and J lost 7 bases. This CDR3 region has 13 residues. The CDR3 reads CASGDSWNSPLHF. As DNA, the CDR3 is TGCGCCAGCGGGGACAGCTGGAATTCACCCCTCCACTTT.

The sample holds many counts of this clonotype. The chain couples TRBV7-9 to TRBJ1-1; D is perhaps TRBD1 (5 bases). Germline CDR1 SEHNR, CDR2 FQNEAQ (reference sequence). CDR3 length: 14 amino acids. Trimming took 10 bases from V and 4 from J, leaving 19 bases between them. CDR3 bases: TGTGCCACCGCCGTTGGGGGAGTGGGCACTGAAGCTTTCTTT. This gives the protein CATAVGGVGTEAFF.

This clonotype was recorded at least ten times. The gene calls are TRBV7-9 and TRBJ1-1; maybe TRBD1 (5 bases). Deletions cut 11 bases from V and 0 bases from J, with 22 bases between. Germline assignment: CDR1 SEHNR and CDR2 FQNEAQ (reference sequence). The CDR3 is 16 amino acids. The CDR3, as DNA: TGTGCCTCCGGAGGGGCCAGAGCCCTGATGAACACTGAAGCTTTCTTT. Its translation: CASGGARALMNTEAFF.

This clonotype was counted ten times or more. This CDR3 is CASSPLQGGDQPQHF. The DNA of the CDR3 is TGTGCCAGCAGTCCTTTACAGGGAGGGGATCAGCCCCAGCATTTT. This chain connects TRBV12-3 or TRBV12-4 to TRBJ1-5; D perhaps matches TRBD1 (6 bases). The V and J ends lost 5 bases and 5 bases respectively, with 16 bases between them. The CDR3 contains 15 residues.

The chain links TRBV9 to TRBJ2-7, with TRBD1 as a possible D gene (6 bases). The CDR3 spans 12 residues. The V gene lost 6 bases and the J gene lost 12 bases, with 19 bases spanning the gap. Germline CDR1 is SGDLS and CDR2 is YYNGEE. CDR3 nucleotide sequence: TGTGCCAGCATCGAACAGGGATGGGGGCGGTACTTC. The encoded protein is CASIEQGWGRYF. Full variable domain (missing parts from reference TRBV9 and TRBJ2-7): DSGVTQTPKHLITATGQRVTLRCSPRSGDLSVYWYQQSLDQGLQFLIQYYNGEERAKGNILERFSAQQFPDLHSELNLSSLELGDSALYFCASIEQGWGRYFGPGTRLTVT.

V and J are TRBV12-3 or TRBV12-4 and TRBJ1-5; 10 bases fit TRBD1. The CDR3 sequence is 15 residues long. The V gene end was trimmed by 6 bases and the J gene end by 4 bases; junction bases not matched to a gene: 6. The CDR3 reads CASSPGTGENQPQHF. In DNA form, the CDR3 reads TGTGCCAGCAGCCCCGGGACAGGGGAGAATCAGCCCCAGCATTTT.

This clonotype was detected ten times or more. The chain uses TRBV14 and TRBJ2-7; D gene uncertain. Between the trimmed V and J ends, which lost 6 bases and 9 bases, there was a span of 15 bases. Germline V gene data show CDR1 as SGHDN and CDR2 as FVKESK. CDR3 length equals 12 residues. The CDR3 region is CASSHTYEAQYF. The CDR3 nucleotides are TGTGCCAGCAGTCACACCTACGAGGCGCAGTACTTC.

This chain uses TRBV15 with TRBJ2-5, with TRBD2 as a possible D gene (6 bases). CDR1 LNHNV and CDR2 YYDKDF come from the germline V gene (reference sequence). Deletions cut 8 bases from V and 1 base from J, with 14 bases between. The CDR3 contains 14 residues. CDR3 DNA sequence: TGTGCCACCGCCCTGCCGGGGGTCCAAGAGACCCAGTACTTC. This codes for CATALPGVQETQYF. The whole variable domain, filled in from reference TRBV15 and TRBJ2-5, reads DAMVIQNPRYQVTQFGKPVTLSCSQTLNHNVMYWYQQKSSQAPKLLFHYYDKDFNNEADTPDNFQSRRPNTSFCFLDIRSPGLGDTAMYLCATALPGVQETQYFGPGTRLLVL.

This clonotype was seen only a few times. The chain combines TRBV20-1 with TRBJ2-7, with a tentative D call TRBD2 (6 bases). Trimming stripped 6 bases from V and 0 bases from J, with 12 bases between. The CDR3 spans 13 residues. CDR1 and CDR2 from the germline V gene are DFQATT and SNEGSKA (reference sequence). Here the CDR3 reads CSALRGSSYEQYF. The CDR3 DNA sequence: TGCAGTGCCCTGCGGGGAAGCTCCTACGAGCAGTACTTC.

A word on this clonotype: A read error may explain this, as a much larger clone is one base away. The chain links TRBV7-9 to TRBJ2-5, with D possibly TRBD2 on 5 matching bases. The CDR3 runs to 16 residues. Germline V gives CDR1 SEHNR, CDR2 FQNEAQ (reference sequence). The CDR3 region has the DNA TGTGCCGGCAGCTTAGTAGGTCGACTATACCAAGAGACCCAGTACTTC. Its protein product is CAGSLVGRLYQETQYF.

This clonotype was counted ten times or more. The chain couples TRBV4-1 to TRBJ1-2, with TRBD1 matching over 7 bases. The CDR3 runs to 17 residues. Per the germline V gene, CDR1 is MGHRA and CDR2 is YSYEKL. V shed 0 bases and J 5 bases; nucleotides not matched to a gene: 12. The CDR3 region is CASSQESRGQLSYGYTF. CDR3 DNA sequence: TGCGCCAGCAGCCAAGAGTCCCGGGGACAGCTCTCTTATGGCTACACCTTC.

The rearrangement links TRBV10-3 to TRBJ1-5; TRBD1 aligns across 8 bases. CDR3 length: 14 amino acids. Germline-derived CDR1 and CDR2 are ENHRY and SYGVKD. J lost 6 bases, V lost 5 bases, and 6 bases had no gene match. The CDR3 region is CAISIQGVGQPQHF. As DNA, the CDR3 is TGTGCCATCAGTATACAGGGGGTTGGTCAGCCCCAGCATTTT.

The gene calls are TRBV12-5 and TRBJ1-1; D might be TRBD1 (5 bases). The CDR3 consists of 14 residues. The germline V and J ends were trimmed by 4 bases and 7 bases, with 16 bases remaining between them. CDR1 LGHNT and CDR2 FRNRAP come from the germline V gene. CDR3 sequence: CASGSPGLVHEAFF. CDR3 coding DNA: TGTGCTAGTGGTTCCCCAGGGCTCGTCCATGAAGCTTTCTTT. Based on the CDR3 plus reference TRBV12-5 and TRBJ1-1, the full variable domain is DARVTQTPRHKVTEMGQEVTMRCQPILGHNTVFWYRQTMMQGLELLAYFRNRAPLDDSGMPKDRFSAEMPDATLATLKIQPSEPRDSAVYFCASGSPGLVHEAFFGQGTRLTVV.

The rearrangement uses TRBV7-9 and TRBJ2-7; TRBD1 or TRBD2 may be the D gene (5 bases each). The length of the CDR3 is 15 residues. Trimming cost V 1 base and J 4 bases, with 14 bases left between them. The germline CDR1 and CDR2 sequences are SEHNR and FQNEAQ (reference sequence). In nucleotides, the CDR3 is TGTGCCAGCAGCTTAGTGAGCGGTGAGGGGTACGAGCAGTACTTC. This gives the protein CASSLVSGEGYEQYF.

This rearrangement joins TRBV12-3 or TRBV12-4 to TRBJ1-5; possibly TRBD1 for D (5 bases). This CDR3 contains 15 residues. V was trimmed by 7 bases and J by 0 bases, leaving 13 bases between them. CDR3 sequence reads: CASTNGGGSNQPQHF. The DNA for the CDR3 is TGTGCCAGCACCAACGGGGGGGGTAGCAATCAGCCCCAGCATTTT.

The chain is built from TRBV10-3 and TRBJ2-7; TRBD1 matches at 9 bases. CDR1 is ENHRY and CDR2 is SYGVKD in the germline V gene. There are 14 residues in the CDR3. J gave up 5 bases and V 10 bases, and 12 bases lay outside the gene matches. CDR3 residues: CATYRGQGNDEQYF. The CDR3 DNA reads as TGTGCCACGTACAGGGGGCAGGGTAACGACGAGCAGTACTTC.

The sample holds many counts of this clonotype. V gene TRBV25-1 combines with J gene TRBJ2-2; 10 bases map to TRBD2. The germline V gene has CDR1 MGHDK and CDR2 SYGVNS. The junction had 10 bases not matched to a gene; V was cut back by 11 bases and J by 1 base. This CDR3 has 16 amino acids. CDR3 loop: CALRSLAGKNTGELFF. In nucleotides, the CDR3 is TGTGCCTTACGGTCACTAGCGGGAAAGAACACCGGGGAGCTGTTTTTT.

J is TRBJ1-6 and V is TRBV11-1; possibly TRBD1 for D (6 bases). Germline V gives CDR1 SGHAT, CDR2 FQDESV (reference sequence). The length of the CDR3 is 17 residues. Trimming stripped 5 bases from V and 9 bases from J, with 23 bases between. The CDR3 sequence is CASSPPPGAVQSSPLHF. Written as DNA, the CDR3 is TGTGCCAGCAGCCCCCCCCCGGGGGCAGTACAGAGTTCACCCCTCCACTTT.